This TCR beta chain was recovered during a study of T cell responses to AZD1222 COVID-19 vaccine. On this clone itself: Antigen: not known.

Data came from immunoSEQ multiplex PCR; TCRdb stores just in-frame clones and leaves some out. This table holds 100,000 or so clones, around 87% found once. The V end was cut by 10 bases, the J end by 9 bases, with 16 bases between. The germline CDR1 and CDR2 sequences are SGHAT and FQDESV (reference sequence). The CDR3 runs 13 residues. Study-wide points: All repertoire sampling was performed exclusively after the peak T cell response.

The sequencing here drew on peripheral blood, taken 28 days after the second AZD1222 dose. The V gene is TRBV11-1, the J gene TRBJ1-6; D not certain. The TCR was taken from an adult who received the AZD1222 COVID-19 vaccine. This chain's CDR3 is CATRTRMGSPLHF. DNA of the CDR3: TGTGCCACACGGACCAGGATGGGTTCACCCCTCCACTTT.